A selection of T cell receptor beta chains follows, all from one sample in a study of patients and donors after allogeneic stem cell transplantation. TCRdb independently ran MiXCR on the RT-PCR reads; one entry per CDR3 protein. The sample holds 87,000 or so distinct CDR3 sequences, roughly 5.2% seen once. The sequenced sample was blood, either unsorted or a sorted T cell fraction (not recorded which). These receptors were taken from a human donor who was either an allogeneic HSCT recipient or a stem cell or donor lymphocyte infusion donor (not recorded which). It is not recorded whose cells these are; they may come from a transplant donor. Both conserved end residues are part of each CDR3. A D gene is named only where the DNA matches it firmly. The size field is filled for only some rows; it gives once, few, many or a size class.

J gene	clone size	V gene	D gene	CDR3 protein	CDR3 DNA
TRBJ2-7	many	TRBV7-2	-	CASSLVLVAEQYF	TGTGCCAGCAGCTTAGTCTTGGTAGCTGAGCAGTACTTC
TRBJ1-1	many	TRBV6-5	TRBD1	CASSSRDRGTTEAFF	TGTGCCAGCAGTTCCCGGGACAGGGGGACTACTGAAGCTTTCTTT
TRBJ1-1	many	TRBV28	-	CASSLSRWGNRDTEAFF	TGTGCCAGCAGTTTATCACGATGGGGAAACAGGGACACTGAAGCTTTCTTT
TRBJ1-5	many	TRBV19	TRBD1	CASTGTASNQPQHF	TGTGCCAGTACCGGGACAGCTAGCAATCAGCCCCAGCATTTT
TRBJ2-1	many	TRBV7-3	-	CASSLGDDNEQFF	TGTGCCAGCAGCTTAGGGGACGATAATGAGCAGTTCTTC
TRBJ2-1	many	TRBV9	TRBD2	CASSAEVTSGNSYNEQFF	TGTGCCAGCAGCGCAGAGGTGACTAGCGGTAACTCCTACAATGAGCAGTTCTTC
TRBJ1-2	many	TRBV6-1	TRBD1	CASRAGTGYGYTF	TGTGCCAGCAGGGCCGGGACAGGGTATGGCTACACCTTC
TRBJ2-3	-	TRBV5-4	-	CASSQGAGHYADTQYF	TGTGCCAGCAGCCAAGGTGCGGGACATTATGCGGATACGCAGTATTTT
TRBJ2-1	-	TRBV11-2	TRBD2	CASSPGWTSGVRDYNEQFF	TGTGCCAGCAGCCCAGGGTGGACTAGCGGGGTCAGGGACTACAATGAGCAGTTCTTC
TRBJ1-1	-	TRBV5-1	-	CASSLNENTEAFF	TGCGCCAGCAGCTTGAACGAAAACACTGAAGCTTTCTTT
TRBJ2-7	many	TRBV28	-	CASSFFGGPEVHLSYEQYF	TGTGCCAGCAGTTTTTTCGGAGGGCCGGAGGTTCATCTCTCCTACGAGCAGTACTTC
TRBJ1-1	many	TRBV12-3/TRBV12-4	TRBD1	CASIATGGTEAFF	TGTGCCAGCATCGCGACAGGGGGCACTGAAGCTTTCTTT
TRBJ2-5	many	TRBV5-1	-	CASSLERMGQETQYF	TGCGCCAGCAGCTTGGAGCGGATGGGCCAAGAGACCCAGTACTTC
TRBJ1-6	-	TRBV5-6	TRBD1	CASSSTGERSPLHF	TGTGCCAGCAGCTCTACAGGGGAGCGTTCACCCCTCCACTTT
TRBJ2-7	many	TRBV2	-	CASTGSLYEQYF	TGTGCCAGTACCGGGTCGCTCTACGAGCAGTACTTC
TRBJ2-3	many	TRBV13	-	CASSSRRLAGTDTQYF	TGTGCCAGCAGCTCGAGACGTCTTGCAGGTACAGATACGCAGTATTTT
TRBJ2-7	medium-sized	TRBV12-3/TRBV12-4	-	CASSLGGNPTKREQYF	TGTGCCAGCAGTTTAGGGGGGAACCCCACTAAGCGCGAGCAGTACTTC
TRBJ1-1	many	TRBV11-1	TRBD1	CASSPRDRGPRSSMNTEAFF	TGTGCCAGCAGTCCCCGGGACAGGGGGCCTCGCTCTAGCATGAACACTGAAGCTTTCTTT
TRBJ2-3	many	TRBV12-3/TRBV12-4	TRBD2	CASSFGAGASTDTQYF	TGTGCCAGCAGTTTCGGAGCGGGGGCTAGCACAGATACGCAGTATTTT
TRBJ2-7	-	TRBV20-1	TRBD1	CSARGGQGHEQYF	TGCAGTGCTAGAGGGGGACAGGGTCACGAGCAGTACTTC
TRBJ2-3	few	TRBV29-1	TRBD2	CSVEDRTSGTTDTQYF	TGCAGCGTTGAAGATCGAACTAGCGGGACCACAGATACGCAGTATTTT
TRBJ2-7	many	TRBV2	TRBD1	CASRRDSLYEQYF	TGTGCCAGCAGGAGGGACAGCCTCTACGAGCAGTACTTC
TRBJ1-4	many	TRBV6-1	-	CASRNRQTRNEKLFF	TGTGCCAGCAGAAACCGACAAACCCGGAATGAAAAACTGTTTTTT
TRBJ2-2	many	TRBV19	-	CASDGENTGELFF	TGTGCCAGTGACGGGGAGAACACCGGGGAGCTGTTTTTT
TRBJ1-1	many	TRBV29-1	TRBD1	CSASTGGRSTEAFF	TGCAGCGCCTCGACAGGGGGCAGAAGCACTGAAGCTTTCTTT
TRBJ2-1	many	TRBV19	TRBD2	CASSRGLAVLQRSSSYNEQFF	TGTGCCAGTAGTCGGGGACTAGCCGTTTTGCAACGATCCAGCTCCTACAATGAGCAGTTCTTC
TRBJ2-7	many	TRBV11-2	TRBD2	CASSQTGTRSYEQYF	TGTGCCAGCAGCCAAACCGGGACTAGGAGCTACGAGCAGTACTTC
TRBJ2-3	many	TRBV6-1	-	CASSKLRGTDTQYF	TGTGCCAGCAGTAAACTCAGAGGCACAGATACGCAGTATTTT
TRBJ1-1	many	TRBV20-1	-	CSARGQLNTEAFF	TGCAGTGCTAGAGGACAACTTAACACTGAAGCTTTCTTT
TRBJ1-2	many	TRBV7-9	-	CASSSLTRFYGYTF	TGTGCCAGCAGCTCCTTGACCCGCTTCTATGGCTACACCTTC
TRBJ1-2	many	TRBV6-5	-	CASSRQGTAYF	TGTGCCAGCAGTCGGCAGGGAACCGCCTACTTC
TRBJ2-5	many	TRBV24-1	TRBD1	CATSDSHGQGASGETQYF	TGTGCCACCAGTGATTCGCATGGACAGGGGGCATCGGGGGAGACCCAGTACTTC
TRBJ2-1	many	TRBV20-1	TRBD2	CSAWTSGNEQFF	TGCAGTGCTTGGACTAGCGGCAATGAGCAGTTCTTC
TRBJ1-3	many	TRBV5-5	-	CASSLAPRQLVGNTIYF	TGTGCCAGCAGCTTGGCCCCGCGGCAGTTGGTAGGAAACACCATATATTTT
TRBJ1-2	many	TRBV11-2	-	CASSAAGGRPYGYTF	TGTGCCAGCAGCGCAGCAGGAGGGCGCCCCTATGGCTACACCTTC
TRBJ1-5	-	TRBV20-1	TRBD1	CSAAAGTGLNKPQHF	TGCAGTGCTGCTGCCGGGACAGGGCTCAACAAGCCCCAGCATTTT
TRBJ2-3	many	TRBV9	-	CASSSGASSTDTQYF	TGTGCCAGCAGCTCGGGAGCTTCTAGCACAGATACGCAGTATTTT
TRBJ1-1	many	TRBV18	-	CASSLSIGDLTEAFF	TGTGCCAGCTCACTGAGTATTGGAGACCTCACTGAAGCTTTCTTT
TRBJ2-5	many	TRBV6-5	TRBD2	CASSWDYSYAQETQYF	TGTGCCAGCAGTTGGGACTATTCGTACGCCCAAGAGACCCAGTACTTC
TRBJ2-7	many	TRBV14	TRBD1	CASSLAGTGYEQYF	TGTGCCAGCAGCCTAGCAGGGACAGGTTACGAGCAGTACTTC
TRBJ2-5	-	TRBV15	-	CATSRDMQETQYF	TGTGCCACCAGCAGAGACATGCAAGAGACCCAGTACTTC
TRBJ1-1	many	TRBV29-1	TRBD1	CSVEGTTGGDTEAFF	TGCAGCGTTGAAGGAACGACAGGGGGGGACACTGAAGCTTTCTTT
TRBJ2-5	many	TRBV20-1	-	CSARDVRDAQETQYF	TGCAGTGCTAGAGATGTCCGGGACGCACAAGAGACCCAGTACTTC
TRBJ2-1	many	TRBV10-3	-	CAISWDGDYNEQFF	TGTGCCATCAGTTGGGACGGGGACTACAATGAGCAGTTCTTC